This T cell receptor (beta chain) came from a study of blood T cell repertoires in COVID-19 (dated by TCRdb to between 2020 and 2021). Background on the whole study: Collaborator samples came from the United States, Italy and Spain and covered acute and convalescent phases of COVID-19. The material from the prospective study consisted of cDNA or gDNA derived from T cells, B-cell-depleted T cells, or PBMCs. Subjects who had been exposed to COVID-19, were actively infected with it, or had recovered from it provided the deeply sampled blood TCRbeta repertoires that made up the dataset. The repertoires were released in a freely available public database meant as a resource for research on the immune response to SARS-CoV-2. The samples were drawn from the first 160 participants of the ongoing ImmuneRACE study and from 950 to 1,500 subjects provided by 6 global collaborators. The sample metadata nearly always contained a de-identified subject ID, COVID-19 status, age in years and sex. Where available, HLA class I and class II types were taken from metadata supplied by the sample provider and were not determined by assay-based typing. Broader findings and caveats from the paper: The amount of clinical and demographic metadata varied by source and participant and was provided uncurated.

Whole blood was collected in K2EDTA tubes by collaborating institutions according to the institutions' own protocols. For TCRbeta analysis, collaborator samples were shipped as frozen whole blood, as isolated PBMCs, or as DNA extracted from either sample type. The immunoSEQ Assay, a bias-controlled multiplex PCR, was used to amplify TCRbeta CDR3 regions from genomic DNA. The authors processed their data as follows. The number of nucleated cells in each sample was estimated from the amplification of reference gene primers within the assay. Sequence reads were collapsed and filtered to measure the absolute abundance of every unique TCRbeta CDR3 rearrangement. For each sample, productive Simpson clonality was calculated as the square root of Simpson's diversity index across productive rearrangements. TCRdb carries this immuneACCESS record with in-frame sequences only. Its versions omit some clonotypes, under half of them owing to an unresolved V gene in the studies checked, with the rest unexplained. For V, J and clone size, that table is used; D and trimming come from the DNA. In all, the sample holds 200,000 to 300,000 clones, and 83% of those were seen once. The ten top clones hold more than 5% of the sample.

For this clone: Its antigen is unknown. Per-base quality was not reported, and no clone a single base away is much larger than it.

From the germline V gene, CDR1 is SGHDN and CDR2 is FVKESK. V sheds 2 bases and J sheds 3 bases, leaving 19 bases between their ends. The CDR3 runs 17 amino acids, cysteine and phenylalanine included. CDR3 DNA is the only sequence kept; it has 51 bases, read in frame from the first base. The sequenced sample was peripheral blood. This receptor chain uses TRBV14 and TRBJ1-1; the D gene is perhaps TRBD1, on 6 matching bases. The sequence came from a human donor in a cohort sampled during active COVID-19. The DNA is as follows: TGTGCCAGCAGCCAACTCATGGGGGGGGCCCAGGACACTGAAGCTTTCTTT. Translated, this gives CASSQLMGGAQDTEAFF.